The 8 T cell receptor beta chains in this list originate from one sample, sequenced in a study of OX40 agonist ivuxolimab in advanced cancers. Only in-frame clones appear in the TCRdb table, and some are missing; sequencing was by immunoSEQ multiplex PCR. The top ten hold 20% to 30% of the sample, which has roughly 61,000 clones, 92% seen once. This material consisted of CD4+ or CD8+ T cells sorted from blood, taken in a trial of the OX40 agonist ivuxolimab. These receptors all come from an adult with an advanced solid tumor such as melanoma, head and neck, liver or kidney cancer.

The chain is built from TRBV10-3 and TRBJ2-3, with D hard to call. Trimming took off 2 bases at V and 5 bases at J, with 14 bases between the two ends. CDR3 length: 15 amino acids. The V gene's germline CDR1 is ENHRY and CDR2 SYGVKD. This CDR3 reads CAISEEDPQGDTQYF. The CDR3 nucleotides are TGTGCCATCAGTGAGGAGGACCCGCAAGGAGATACGCAGTATTTT.

The V gene is TRBV6-1, the J gene TRBJ2-6; the D gene is possibly TRBD2 (5 bases). There are 15 residues in the CDR3. The germline CDR1 and CDR2 sequences are MNHNS and SASEGT. The V gene lost 11 bases and the J gene lost 0 bases, with 14 bases spanning the gap. CDR3 nucleotides: TGTGCCGCCCGAACTCGGGGCTCTGGGGCCAACGTCCTGACTTTC. Its protein is CAARTRGSGANVLTF.

This sequence joins TRBV7-9 and TRBJ2-2, with D uncertain. The CDR3 runs 10 residues. Trimming removed 4 bases at V and 8 bases at J, with 2 bases between. Germline-derived CDR1 and CDR2 are SEHNR and FQNEAQ (reference sequence). CDR3 in amino acids: CASSYGELFF. CDR3 nucleotides: TGTGCCAGCAGCTATGGGGAGCTGTTTTTT.

This clone showed up just once. This chain links TRBV4-3 with TRBJ1-5, with 7 bases aligning to TRBD1. Germline V lookup: CDR1 LGHNA, CDR2 YSLEER. This CDR3 spans 15 amino acids. The V segment lost 4 bases and the J segment 2 bases; nucleotides outside the gene matches: 5. The CDR3 coding sequence is TGCGCCAGCAGCCCACTGACAGGGCGCAATCAGCCCCAGCATTTT. Encoded protein: CASSPLTGRNQPQHF.

CDR3 sequence reads: CATGAGSEGNQPQHF. CDR3 DNA: TGTGCCACCGGGGCTGGGTCAGAAGGAAATCAGCCCCAGCATTTT. The V and J genes are TRBV15 and TRBJ1-5, with D tentatively TRBD1 (5 bases). V gave up 8 bases and J gave up 4 bases, with 18 bases separating them. Germline CDR1 reads LNHNV; CDR2 reads YYDKDF (reference sequence). This CDR3 has 15 residues.

This chain joins TRBV6-6 and TRBJ1-1; D call uncertain. Germline assignment: CDR1 MNHNY and CDR2 SVGAGI (reference sequence). Trimming removed 7 bases from V and 7 bases from J, with 25 bases in between. The CDR3 has 16 amino acids. CDR3 nucleotide sequence: TGTGCCAGCACCCTACGCATTTTAGGGCTGGATTATGAAGCTTTCTTT. Protein sequence: CASTLRILGLDYEAFF.

About this clone itself: This specimen includes other DNA sequences encoding the same CDR3. The V call is TRBV7-6, the J call TRBJ2-7; unclear D gene. Germline values: CDR1 SGHVS, CDR2 FNYEAQ. CDR3 length equals 13 residues. Trimming stripped 5 bases from V and 3 bases from J, with 11 bases between. The CDR3 nucleotides read TGTGCCAGCAGCCCCGGGCCCAACTACGAGCAGTACTTC. Protein: CASSPGPNYEQYF.

This clone occurred once. The chain recombines TRBV4-2 with TRBJ2-3; D is ambiguous. Trimming took 6 bases from V and 2 from J, leaving 9 bases between them. This CDR3 comprises 13 residues. From germline, CDR1 is LGHNA and CDR2 YNFKEQ. The CDR3 protein is CASSPSFTDTQYF. CDR3 bases: TGTGCCAGCAGTCCCAGCTTCACAGATACGCAGTATTTT.